The next 2 T cell receptor beta chains were all read from a single sample in a study of neurological immune-mediated disorders. Via MiXCR, TCRdb re-called the 5' RACE reads, giving one row per CDR3 protein. The sample includes roughly 4,000 distinct CDR3 sequences, 32% of them seen just once. Sequenced material: CD8+ T cells from blood. These receptors originate from a man between 45 and 60 years old with HTLV-1-associated myelopathy (HAM/TSP).

The rearrangement uses TRBV9 and TRBJ2-1; 7 bases align to TRBD1. This CDR3 is 17 amino acids long. Germline CDR1 SGDLS, CDR2 YYNGEE. The junction had 9 bases not matched to a gene; V was cut back by 3 bases and J by 0 bases. The CDR3, as DNA: TGTGCCAGCAGCGCTTACGCGAGGGACAGCTCCTACAATGAGCAGTTCTTC. Translating it yields CASSAYARDSSYNEQFF.

The sample holds a few counts of this clonotype. The J gene is TRBJ2-2, the V gene TRBV12-3 or TRBV12-4; tentative D call: TRBD1 (6 bases). The CDR3 length is 15 residues. Between the trimmed V and J ends, which lost 5 bases and 2 bases, there was a span of 12 bases. The CDR3 spells CASSPGTFNTGELFF. In DNA form, the CDR3 reads TGTGCCAGCAGTCCCGGGACATTCAACACCGGGGAGCTGTTTTTT.